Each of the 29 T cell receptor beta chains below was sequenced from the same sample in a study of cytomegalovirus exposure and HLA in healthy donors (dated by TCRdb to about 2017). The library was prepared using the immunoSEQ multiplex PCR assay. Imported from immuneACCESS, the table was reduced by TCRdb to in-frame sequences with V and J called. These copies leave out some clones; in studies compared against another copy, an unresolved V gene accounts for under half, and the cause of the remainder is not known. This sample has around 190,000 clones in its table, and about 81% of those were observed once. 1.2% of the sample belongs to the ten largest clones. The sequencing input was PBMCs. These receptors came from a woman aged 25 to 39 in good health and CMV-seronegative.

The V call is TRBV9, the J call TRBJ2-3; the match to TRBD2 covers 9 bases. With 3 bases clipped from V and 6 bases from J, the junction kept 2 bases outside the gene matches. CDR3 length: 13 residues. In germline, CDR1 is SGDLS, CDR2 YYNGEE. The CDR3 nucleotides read TGTGCCAGCAGCGAGGCGGGGGGGGATACGCAGTATTTT. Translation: CASSEAGGDTQYF.

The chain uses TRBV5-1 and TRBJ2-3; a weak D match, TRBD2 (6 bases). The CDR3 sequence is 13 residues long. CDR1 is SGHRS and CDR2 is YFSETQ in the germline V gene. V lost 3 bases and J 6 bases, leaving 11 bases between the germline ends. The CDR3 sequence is CASSWRAEDTQYF. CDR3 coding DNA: TGCGCCAGCAGCTGGAGGGCGGAGGATACGCAGTATTTT.

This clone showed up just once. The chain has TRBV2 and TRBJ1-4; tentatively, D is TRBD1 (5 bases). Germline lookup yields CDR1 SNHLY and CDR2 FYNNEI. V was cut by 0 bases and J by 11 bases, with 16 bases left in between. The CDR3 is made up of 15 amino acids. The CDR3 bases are TGTGCCAGCAGTGAAGCTCTACGGTCGGGGGGGAAACTGTTTTTT. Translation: CASSEALRSGGKLFF.

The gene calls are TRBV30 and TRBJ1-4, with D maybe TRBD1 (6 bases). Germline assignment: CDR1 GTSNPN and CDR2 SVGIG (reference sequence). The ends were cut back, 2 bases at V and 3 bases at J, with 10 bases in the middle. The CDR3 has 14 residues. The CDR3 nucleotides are TGTGCCTGGAGTCTACAGGGATCTAATGAAAAACTGTTTTTT. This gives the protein CAWSLQGSNEKLFF.

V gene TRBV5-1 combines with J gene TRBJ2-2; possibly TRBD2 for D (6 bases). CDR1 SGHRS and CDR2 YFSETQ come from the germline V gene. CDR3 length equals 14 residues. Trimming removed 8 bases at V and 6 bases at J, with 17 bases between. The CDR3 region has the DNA TGCGCCAGTAAGACTAGTGCGGCTTCCGGGGAGCTGTTTTTT. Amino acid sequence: CASKTSAASGELFF.

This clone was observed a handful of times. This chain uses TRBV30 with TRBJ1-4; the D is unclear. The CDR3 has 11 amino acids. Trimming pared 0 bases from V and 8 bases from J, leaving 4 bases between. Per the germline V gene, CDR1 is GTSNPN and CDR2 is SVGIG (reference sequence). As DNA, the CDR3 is TGTGCCTGGAGTGTCGGGGAAAAACTGTTTTTT. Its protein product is CAWSVGEKLFF. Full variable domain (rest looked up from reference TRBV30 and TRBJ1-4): SQTIHQWPATLVQPVGSPLSLECTVEGTSNPNLYWYRQAAGRGLQLLFYSVGIGQISSEVPQNLSASRPQDRQFILSSKKLLLSDSGFYLCAWSVGEKLFFGSGTQLSVL.

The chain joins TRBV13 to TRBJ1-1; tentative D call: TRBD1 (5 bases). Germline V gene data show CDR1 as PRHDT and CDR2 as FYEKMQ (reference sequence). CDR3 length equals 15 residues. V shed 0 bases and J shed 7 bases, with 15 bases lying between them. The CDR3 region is CASSLGGLPLDEAFF. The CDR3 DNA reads TGTGCCAGCAGCTTAGGGGGACTGCCTTTGGATGAAGCTTTCTTT.

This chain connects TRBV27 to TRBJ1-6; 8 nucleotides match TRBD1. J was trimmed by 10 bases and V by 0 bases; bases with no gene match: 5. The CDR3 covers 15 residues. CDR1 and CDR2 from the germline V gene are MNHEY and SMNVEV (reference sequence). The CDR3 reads CASSLSRQGTSPLHF. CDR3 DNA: TGTGCCAGCAGTTTATCCCGACAGGGGACATCACCCCTCCACTTT.

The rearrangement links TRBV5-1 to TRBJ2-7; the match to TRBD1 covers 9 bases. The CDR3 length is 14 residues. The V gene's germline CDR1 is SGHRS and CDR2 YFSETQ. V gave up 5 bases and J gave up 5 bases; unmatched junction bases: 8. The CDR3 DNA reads TGCGCCAGCAGACAGGGGGCTTCGTGGGACGAGCAGTACTTC. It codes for CASRQGASWDEQYF.

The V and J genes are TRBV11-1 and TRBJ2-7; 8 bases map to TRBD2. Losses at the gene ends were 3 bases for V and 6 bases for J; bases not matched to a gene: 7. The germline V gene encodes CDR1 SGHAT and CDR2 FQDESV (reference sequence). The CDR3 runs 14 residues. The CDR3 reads CASSFISGGGEQYF. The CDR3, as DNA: TGTGCCAGCAGCTTTATCTCGGGAGGGGGCGAGCAGTACTTC.

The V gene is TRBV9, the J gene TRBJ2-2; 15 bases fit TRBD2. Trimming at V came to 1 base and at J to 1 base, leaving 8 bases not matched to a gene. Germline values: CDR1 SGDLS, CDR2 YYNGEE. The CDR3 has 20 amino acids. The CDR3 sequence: CASSVSGLAGGLVNTGELFF. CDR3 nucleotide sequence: TGTGCCAGCAGCGTATCCGGACTAGCGGGAGGGTTGGTGAACACCGGGGAGCTGTTTTTT.

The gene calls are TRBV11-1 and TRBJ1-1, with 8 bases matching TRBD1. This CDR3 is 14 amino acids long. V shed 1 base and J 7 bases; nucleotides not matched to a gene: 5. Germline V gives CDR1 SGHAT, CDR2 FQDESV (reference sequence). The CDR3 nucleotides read TGTGCCAGCAGCTTAGTCAGGGGGCGCGTTGAAGCTTTCTTT. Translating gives CASSLVRGRVEAFF.

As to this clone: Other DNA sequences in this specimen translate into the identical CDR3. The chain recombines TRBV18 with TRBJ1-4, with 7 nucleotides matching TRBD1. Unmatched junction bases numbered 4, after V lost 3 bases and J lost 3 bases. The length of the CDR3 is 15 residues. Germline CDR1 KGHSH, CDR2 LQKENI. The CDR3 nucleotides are TGTGCCAGCTCACCCCGACAGGGCCCTAATGAAAAACTGTTTTTT. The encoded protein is CASSPRQGPNEKLFF.

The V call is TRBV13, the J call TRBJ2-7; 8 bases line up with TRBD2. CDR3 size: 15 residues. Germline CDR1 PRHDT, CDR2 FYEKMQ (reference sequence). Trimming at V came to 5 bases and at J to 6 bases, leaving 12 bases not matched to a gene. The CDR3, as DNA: TGTGCCAGCAGCGCCAGCGGGGGCGCAAGGCTCGAGCAGTACTTC. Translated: CASSASGGARLEQYF.

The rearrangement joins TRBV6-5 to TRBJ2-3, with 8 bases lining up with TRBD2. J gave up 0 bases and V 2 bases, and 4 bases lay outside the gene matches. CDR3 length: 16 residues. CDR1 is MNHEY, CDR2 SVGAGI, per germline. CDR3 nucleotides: TGTGCCAGCAGTTACCGGGCTAGCGGGAGCACAGATACGCAGTATTTT. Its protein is CASSYRASGSTDTQYF.

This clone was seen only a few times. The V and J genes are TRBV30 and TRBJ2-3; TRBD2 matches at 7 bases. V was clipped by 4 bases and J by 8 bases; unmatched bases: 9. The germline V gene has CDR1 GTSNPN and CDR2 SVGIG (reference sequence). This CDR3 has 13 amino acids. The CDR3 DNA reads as TGTGCCTGGACATTCACTAGCGAGGGTACGCAGTATTTT. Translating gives CAWTFTSEGTQYF. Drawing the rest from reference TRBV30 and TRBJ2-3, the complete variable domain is SQTIHQWPATLVQPVGSPLSLECTVEGTSNPNLYWYRQAAGRGLQLLFYSVGIGQISSEVPQNLSASRPQDRQFILSSKKLLLSDSGFYLCAWTFTSEGTQYFGPGTRLTVL.

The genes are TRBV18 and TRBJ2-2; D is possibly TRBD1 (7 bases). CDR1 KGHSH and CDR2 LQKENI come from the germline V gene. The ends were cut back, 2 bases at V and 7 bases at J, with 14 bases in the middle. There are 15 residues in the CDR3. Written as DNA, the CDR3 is TGTGCCAGCTCACCATCGGAGGGGGCGATCGGGGAGCTGTTTTTT. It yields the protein CASSPSEGAIGELFF.

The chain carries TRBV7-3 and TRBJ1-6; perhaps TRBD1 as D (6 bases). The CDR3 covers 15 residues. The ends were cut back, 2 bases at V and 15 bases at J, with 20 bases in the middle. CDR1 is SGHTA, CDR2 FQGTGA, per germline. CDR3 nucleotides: TGTGCCAGCAGCTTAGGGGCGGGGGCGCAGGGCTACCTCCACTTT. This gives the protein CASSLGAGAQGYLHF.

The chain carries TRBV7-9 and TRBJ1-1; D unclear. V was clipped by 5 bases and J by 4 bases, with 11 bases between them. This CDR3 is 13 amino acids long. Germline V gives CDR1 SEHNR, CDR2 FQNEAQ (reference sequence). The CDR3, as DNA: TGTGCCAGCAGCCACCCCAGTTCCACTGAAGCTTTCTTT. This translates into CASSHPSSTEAFF.

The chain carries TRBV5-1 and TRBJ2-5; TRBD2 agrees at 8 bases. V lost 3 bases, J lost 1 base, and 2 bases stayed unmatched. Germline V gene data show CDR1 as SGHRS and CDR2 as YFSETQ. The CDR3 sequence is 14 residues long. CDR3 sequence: CASSSSGSQETQYF. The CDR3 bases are TGCGCCAGCAGCTCCAGCGGGAGCCAAGAGACCCAGTACTTC.

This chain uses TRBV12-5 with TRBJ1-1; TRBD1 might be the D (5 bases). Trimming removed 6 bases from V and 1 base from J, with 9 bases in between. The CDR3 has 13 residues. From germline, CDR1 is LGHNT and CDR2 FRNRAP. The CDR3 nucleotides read TGTGCTAGTGGCTGGGGGGGGAACACTGAAGCTTTCTTT. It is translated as CASGWGGNTEAFF.

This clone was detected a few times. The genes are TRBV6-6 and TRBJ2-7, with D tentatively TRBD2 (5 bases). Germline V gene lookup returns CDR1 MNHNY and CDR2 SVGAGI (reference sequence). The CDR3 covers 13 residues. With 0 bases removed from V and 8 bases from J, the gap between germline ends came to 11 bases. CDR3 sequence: CASSYSQTTKQYF. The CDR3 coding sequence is TGTGCCAGCAGTTACTCGCAGACTACGAAGCAGTACTTC.

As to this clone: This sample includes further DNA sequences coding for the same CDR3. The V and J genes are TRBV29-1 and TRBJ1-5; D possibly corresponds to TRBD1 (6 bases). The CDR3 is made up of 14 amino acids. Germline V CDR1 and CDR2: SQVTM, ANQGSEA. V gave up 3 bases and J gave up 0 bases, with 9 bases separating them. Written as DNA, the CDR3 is TGCAGCGTTGAGACAGGTAATAGCAATCAGCCCCAGCATTTT. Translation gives CSVETGNSNQPQHF.

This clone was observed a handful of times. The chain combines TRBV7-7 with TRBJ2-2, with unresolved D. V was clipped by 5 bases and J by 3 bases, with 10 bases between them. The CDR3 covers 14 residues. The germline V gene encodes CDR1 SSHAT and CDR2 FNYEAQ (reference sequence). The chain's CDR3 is CASSRNAYTGELFF. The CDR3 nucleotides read TGTGCCAGCAGCCGAAATGCGTACACCGGGGAGCTGTTTTTT.

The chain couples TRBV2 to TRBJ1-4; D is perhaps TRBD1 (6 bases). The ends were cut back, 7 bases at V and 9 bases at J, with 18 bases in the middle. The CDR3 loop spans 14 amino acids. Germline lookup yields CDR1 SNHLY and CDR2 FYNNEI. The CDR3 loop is CASTDRRNLQKLFF. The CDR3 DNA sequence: TGTGCCAGCACTGACAGGAGGAACCTCCAAAAACTGTTTTTT.

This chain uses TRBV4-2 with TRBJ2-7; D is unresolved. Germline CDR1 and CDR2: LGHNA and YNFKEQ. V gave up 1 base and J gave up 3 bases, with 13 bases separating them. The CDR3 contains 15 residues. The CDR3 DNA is TGTGCCAGCAGCCAAGCAGGAAGTGTTGGCTACGAGCAGTACTTC. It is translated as CASSQAGSVGYEQYF.

The chain's CDR3 is CASSPAHPGGYTF. The DNA of the CDR3 is TGCGCCAGCAGCCCTGCCCATCCAGGTGGCTACACCTTC. V usage is TRBV5-1 and J usage is TRBJ1-2, with D unclear. V dropped 4 bases and J dropped 7 bases, with 14 bases sitting between them. The CDR3 runs to 13 residues. The germline CDR1 and CDR2 sequences are SGHRS and YFSETQ.

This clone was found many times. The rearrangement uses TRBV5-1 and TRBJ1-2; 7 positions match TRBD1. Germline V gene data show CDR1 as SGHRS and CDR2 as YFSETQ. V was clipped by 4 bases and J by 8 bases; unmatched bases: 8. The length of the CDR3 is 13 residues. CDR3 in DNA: TGCGCCAGCAGCCGGGACAGTCAAGGGGGCTACACCTTC. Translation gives CASSRDSQGGYTF. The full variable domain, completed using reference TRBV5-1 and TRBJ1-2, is KAGVTQTPRYLIKTRGQQVTLSCSPISGHRSVSWYQQTPGQGLQFLFEYFSETQRNKGNFPGRFSGRQFSNSRSEMNVSTLELGDSALYLCASSRDSQGGYTFGSGTRLTVV.

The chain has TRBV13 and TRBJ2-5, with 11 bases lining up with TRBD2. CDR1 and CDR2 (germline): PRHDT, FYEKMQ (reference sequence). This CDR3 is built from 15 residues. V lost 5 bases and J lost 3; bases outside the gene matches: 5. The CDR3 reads CASSDSGGGEETQYF. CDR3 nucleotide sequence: TGTGCCAGCAGCGATAGCGGGGGGGGAGAAGAGACCCAGTACTTC.